This T cell receptor (beta chain) was captured in a study of T cell responses to AZD1222 COVID-19 vaccine. Study outcomes and limitations: Spike-specific TCR breadth and depth both grew after two AZD1222 doses. It should be noted that donors were predominantly white British and more often female, and clonal diversity was possibly underestimated.

Sequencing was performed with immunoSEQ multiplex PCR; in TCRdb, only in-frame clones are kept and a portion is missing. The sample contains some 120,000 clones, about 91% of which appear only once. CDR3 size: 13 residues. The ends were cut back, 5 bases at V and 3 bases at J, with 11 bases in the middle. Germline V gene data show CDR1 as LGHDT and CDR2 as YNNKEL (reference sequence). Details on this clone: Antigen unknown.

The chain is built from TRBV3-1 (or the pseudogene TRBV3-2) and TRBJ2-7; D tentatively fits TRBD1 or TRBD2 (6 bases each). Material: peripheral blood, obtained on day 0 of AZD1222 vaccination. The sequence was collected from an adult in good health. DNA of the CDR3: TGTGCCAGCAGCTTGGGGGGCAACTACGAGCAGTACTTC. Residues: CASSLGGNYEQYF.